The following is a T cell receptor (beta chain) sequence with its context. Its matching antigen is unknown. Here immunoSEQ multiplex PCR was the method, and the copy in TCRdb shows in-frame clones only, minus some. This table holds fewer than 7,500 clones, about 75% found once. This CDR3 is 14 amino acids long. CDR1 and CDR2 from the germline V gene are SGHRS and YFSETQ. With V trimmed by 4 bases and J by 2 bases, 5 bases remained unmatched. This tumor tissue came from a pretreatment baseline collection. The data originate from a study of circulating tumor DNA in untreated peripheral T-cell lymphoma. General study results and limits: Tumor-specific clonotypes were found in more than 65% of patients.

Sequenced input: tumor tissue. The chain combines TRBV5-1 with TRBJ2-5, with TRBD2 identical over 7 bases. This receptor was identified in a human donor with peripheral T-cell lymphoma. This chain's CDR3 is CASSHRDYQETQYF. CDR3 DNA: TGCGCCAGCAGCCACCGGGACTATCAAGAGACCCAGTACTTC.